These T cell receptor beta chains were read from a single sample in a study of identical twins. Each CDR3 protein gets one entry after TCRdb re-called the 5' RACE reads with MiXCR. The repertoire holds fewer than 550,000 distinct CDR3 sequences, with 13% to 15% as singletons. These same data were also listed under a study on yellow fever vaccine responses in identical twins.

Sequenced input: CD4+ T cells sorted from blood. Source of these receptors: a woman in her late teens or twenties in good health. Each CDR3 is given with its conserved first and last residue. D genes are given only for firm matches. The size field is filled for only some rows; it gives once, few, many or a size class.

d_call,j_call,v_call,clone_size,cdr3_aa,cdr3_nt
TRBD2,TRBJ2-5,TRBV24-1,NA,CATRMHSSGSSETQYF,TGTGCCACCCGCATGCACTCTAGCGGGAGTTCGGAGACCCAGTACTTC
NA,TRBJ2-1,TRBV5-1,NA,CASSWGASSYNEQFF,TGCGCCAGCAGCTGGGGGGCAAGCTCCTACAATGAGCAGTTCTTC
NA,TRBJ1-1,TRBV12-3/TRBV12-4,NA,CASRRIMNTEAFF,TGTGCCAGCAGGCGCATTATGAACACTGAAGCTTTCTTT
NA,TRBJ2-5,TRBV6-5,few,CASSYGNLRETQYF,TGTGCCAGCAGTTACGGGAACCTACGGGAGACCCAGTACTTC
NA,TRBJ2-1,TRBV7-9,few,CASSRDREQFF,TGTGCCAGCAGCCGGGACCGTGAGCAGTTCTTC
TRBD1,TRBJ1-3,TRBV27,NA,CASSFDRGRGNTIYF,TGTGCCAGCAGTTTTGACAGGGGGCGAGGAAACACCATATATTTT
NA,TRBJ1-1,TRBV20-1,few,CSARDSRGSRGFTEAFF,TGCAGTGCTAGAGATAGTCGAGGGTCTCGGGGGTTTACTGAAGCTTTCTTT
TRBD1,TRBJ2-3,TRBV5-1,many,CASSRDRANTDTQYF,TGCGCCAGCAGTCGGGACAGGGCAAACACAGATACGCAGTATTTT
NA,TRBJ2-2,TRBV29-1,NA,CSVRQNLNTGELFF,TGCAGCGTCAGACAGAATCTCAACACCGGGGAGCTGTTTTTT
TRBD1,TRBJ2-7,TRBV18,NA,CASSPRTGAIYEQYF,TGTGCCAGCTCACCCCGGACAGGGGCCATCTACGAGCAGTACTTC